This is a list of T cell receptor beta chains from one sample in a study of cytotoxic CD8 clonotypes in ibrutinib-treated CLL. Here immunoSEQ multiplex PCR was the method, and the copy in TCRdb shows in-frame clones only, minus some. The sample has about 130,000 clones, roughly 80% seen once. Sequencing used PBMCs, obtained after 24 months of ibrutinib treatment. The source of these receptors is a human donor with chronic lymphocytic leukemia. CDR3s include the opening cysteine and the closing phenylalanine or tryptophan. A D gene is named only where the DNA matches it firmly. A clone size is listed for some rows: how often the clone was seen (once, few, many), or a class if it is expanded.

cdr3_aa cdr3_nt v_call d_call j_call clone_size
CASSLLLDEQFF TGTGCCAGCAGCCTGCTGCTGGATGAGCAGTTCTTC TRBV5-6 NA TRBJ2-1 NA
CASSPPGLAGGTDTQYF TGTGCCAGCAGCCCTCCGGGACTAGCGGGGGGCACAGATACGCAGTATTTT TRBV7-2 TRBD2 TRBJ2-3 NA
CASSGPQGFYEQYF TGTGCCAGCAGTGGCCCACAGGGGTTCTACGAGCAGTACTTC TRBV2 TRBD1 TRBJ2-7 few
CASSEFTTGNTIYF TGTGCCAGCAGTGAATTTACCACTGGAAACACCATATATTTT TRBV6-1 NA TRBJ1-3 NA
CASSESWTSYGYTF TGTGCCAGCAGTGAATCGTGGACAAGCTATGGCTACACCTTC TRBV6-1 NA TRBJ1-2 NA
CSVTDSLLAKNIQYF TGCAGCGTAACCGACAGTTTGCTAGCCAAAAACATTCAGTACTTC TRBV29-1 NA TRBJ2-4 NA
CASSGSAGGWGPGYGYTF TGTGCCAGTAGCGGATCCGCGGGGGGTTGGGGGCCGGGTTATGGCTACACCTTC TRBV19 NA TRBJ1-2 NA
CASSEGTGFDQPQHF TGTGCCAGCAGTGAAGGGACAGGGTTCGATCAGCCCCAGCATTTT TRBV6-1 TRBD1 TRBJ1-5 NA
CASSQGRIGNTEAFF TGCGCCAGCAGCCAGGGACGAATAGGGAACACTGAAGCTTTCTTT TRBV4-3 NA TRBJ1-1 NA
CASSLGVSGANVLTF TGTGCCAGCAGCTTGGGAGTATCCGGGGCCAACGTCCTGACTTTC TRBV5-6 NA TRBJ2-6 once
CASSEPGRGIDGYTF TGTGCCAGCAGTGAACCCGGAAGGGGGATAGATGGCTACACCTTC TRBV6-1 NA TRBJ1-2 NA
CAISESGGSYGYTF TGTGCCATCAGTGAGTCCGGGGGCTCCTATGGCTACACCTTC TRBV10-3 NA TRBJ1-2 once
CAWIERGLEEQFF TGTGCCTGGATCGAGCGGGGTTTAGAGGAGCAGTTCTTC TRBV30 TRBD2 TRBJ2-1 NA
CASSDGGRGGQPQHF TGTGCCAGCAGTGACGGCGGCAGGGGAGGACAGCCCCAGCATTTT TRBV2 NA TRBJ1-5 NA
CSAVGQETQYF TGCAGTGCGGTAGGGCAAGAGACCCAGTACTTC TRBV20-1 NA TRBJ2-5 NA
CASSLDTDTQYF TGTGCCAGCAGTTTAGACACAGATACGCAGTATTTT TRBV27 NA TRBJ2-3 once
CASSLSQTGLGGELFF TGTGCCAGCAGTTTATCTCAAACAGGGTTGGGCGGGGAGCTGTTTTTT TRBV27 NA TRBJ2-2 NA
CASSLEGRGTGELFF TGTGCCAGCAGCTTAGAGGGGCGGGGCACCGGGGAGCTGTTTTTT TRBV7-2 NA TRBJ2-2 NA
CASSSIGQTSGELFF TGTGCCAGCTCATCAATTGGACAGACCTCCGGGGAGCTGTTTTTT TRBV18 NA TRBJ2-2 NA
CASSMGQGHNEQFF TGTGCCAGTAGTATGGGACAGGGCCACAATGAGCAGTTCTTC TRBV19 TRBD1 TRBJ2-1 once
CASSLGMNTEAFF TGTGCCAGTAGTCTCGGTATGAACACTGAAGCTTTCTTT TRBV19 NA TRBJ1-1 NA
CASSSPGRSPLHF TGCGCCAGCAGCTCCCCCGGCCGGTCACCCCTCCACTTT TRBV5-1 NA TRBJ1-6 few
CASSPRRGYEQYF TGTGCCAGCTCACCTCGTCGGGGGTACGAGCAGTACTTC TRBV18 NA TRBJ2-7 once
CASSSRLAGGLSTGELFF TGTGCCAGCAGTTCTAGACTAGCGGGGGGGCTGAGCACCGGGGAGCTGTTTTTT TRBV28 TRBD2 TRBJ2-2 NA
CASSHPQADPRLGEQYF TGTGCCAGCAGCCACCCCCAGGCGGACCCCCGGTTGGGCGAGCAGTACTTC TRBV7-6 NA TRBJ2-7 once
CASSQTGYEQYF TGTGCCAGCAGCCAAACTGGCTACGAGCAGTACTTC TRBV7-2 NA TRBJ2-7 NA
CASSLEAPNEQFF TGTGCCAGCAGCTTAGAGGCCCCCAATGAGCAGTTCTTC TRBV11-2 NA TRBJ2-1 NA
CASSYGQGASYEQYF TGTGCCAGCAGTTACGGACAGGGGGCGTCCTACGAGCAGTACTTC TRBV6-5 TRBD1 TRBJ2-7 NA
CASSQAGQGNYGYTF TGTGCCAGCAGCCAAGCGGGCCAGGGGAACTATGGCTACACCTTC TRBV4-2 NA TRBJ1-2 few
CASTLLAGENTGELFF TGCGCCAGCACCCTACTAGCGGGGGAGAACACCGGGGAGCTGTTTTTT TRBV5-1 TRBD2 TRBJ2-2 NA
CASSLLGVGYGYTF TGTGCCAGCAGCTTGTTGGGGGTCGGCTATGGCTACACCTTC TRBV5-5 NA TRBJ1-2 few
CASSLSKGSETQYF TGTGCCAGCAGCTTATCGAAGGGATCGGAGACCCAGTACTTC TRBV7-2 NA TRBJ2-5 NA
CASSLELGNYEQYF TGTGCCAGCAGCTTAGAGCTAGGGAACTACGAGCAGTACTTC TRBV7-6 NA TRBJ2-7 NA
CASSPRMANTGELFF TGTGCCAGCAGTCCTCGGATGGCGAACACCGGGGAGCTGTTTTTT TRBV27 NA TRBJ2-2 NA
CASSLAGGNQPQHF TGTGCCAGCAGCTTAGCGGGGGGCAATCAGCCCCAGCATTTT TRBV7-8 NA TRBJ1-5 once
CASQPGTGSRISYNSPLHF TGTGCCAGCCAACCCGGGACAGGGTCTAGGATTTCCTATAATTCACCCCTCCACTTT TRBV5-6 TRBD1 TRBJ1-6 NA
CASSEAGTGWTSTSPLHF TGTGCCAGCAGTGAAGCGGGGACAGGGTGGACGTCAACTTCACCCCTCCACTTT TRBV6-1 TRBD1 TRBJ1-6 once
CSVEDPQGSNTGELFF TGCAGCGTTGAAGATCCGCAGGGATCGAACACCGGGGAGCTGTTTTTT TRBV29-1 NA TRBJ2-2 NA
CASSVLDRPNEKLFF TGTGCCAGCAGCGTGTTGGACAGGCCTAATGAAAAACTGTTTTTT TRBV9 TRBD1 TRBJ1-4 once
CAISESQTGELFF TGTGCCATCAGTGAGTCTCAGACCGGGGAGCTGTTTTTT TRBV10-3 NA TRBJ2-2 NA
CASSLRRGLAGGSNNEQFF TGTGCCAGCAGCTTACGGCGTGGACTAGCGGGGGGGTCTAACAATGAGCAGTTCTTC TRBV7-2 TRBD2 TRBJ2-1 NA
CASGRGVYNEQFF TGTGCCAGCGGCAGGGGAGTCTACAATGAGCAGTTCTTC TRBV7-2 NA TRBJ2-1 NA
CASRDFTQFF TGTGCCAGCAGGGACTTTACGCAGTTCTTC TRBV6-1 NA TRBJ2-1 NA
CVSSQDTSNTEAFF TGCGTCAGCAGCCAGGATACTTCCAACACTGAAGCTTTCTTT TRBV4-3 NA TRBJ1-1 NA
CASSGTAYYEQYF TGTGCCAGCTCAGGGACGGCTTACTACGAGCAGTACTTC TRBV18 NA TRBJ2-7 NA
CASTKGQMNTEAFF TGTGCCAGCACCAAGGGGCAGATGAACACTGAAGCTTTCTTT TRBV6-5 NA TRBJ1-1 NA
CASSFGSSSYNSPLHF TGTGCCAGTAGTTTCGGGTCGAGCTCCTATAATTCACCCCTCCACTTT TRBV19 NA TRBJ1-6 few
CASSEQGANTGELFF TGTGCCAGCAGCGAACAGGGGGCGAACACCGGGGAGCTGTTTTTT TRBV2 TRBD1 TRBJ2-2 NA
CASSPGVPGGLGYEQYF TGTGCCAGCAGCCCGGGGGTTCCGGGGGGGCTTGGCTACGAGCAGTACTTC TRBV7-9 TRBD2 TRBJ2-7 NA
CASSLDRSSYNSPLHF TGCGCCAGCAGCTTAGACAGAAGCTCCTATAATTCACCCCTCCACTTT TRBV4-1 NA TRBJ1-6 few
CASSFPGLAGANVLTF TGCGCCAGCAGCTTTCCAGGGTTAGCTGGGGCCAACGTCCTGACTTTC TRBV5-1 NA TRBJ2-6 NA